This T cell receptor (beta chain) was documented in a study of T cell clonality in common variable immunodeficiency. Study conclusions and caveats: Fewer TCRbeta clones were shared among CVID subjects than controls. Fewer deletions and N-nucleotide insertions were reportedly seen in common variable immunodeficiency TCR beta sequences. What drives increased CVID clonality needs T cell subpopulation sequencing. Patient heterogeneity in the CVID cohort limited correlations between repertoire features and clinical complications. CVID subjects showed higher TCRbeta clonality than healthy controls.

Profiling relied on immunoSEQ multiplex PCR, and the TCRdb table lists in-frame clones only, not all of them. The data show 25,000 or so clones, none appearing only once, with approximately 9% held by the ten largest. This clone was observed a few times. What it recognizes is unknown. From the germline J gene comes the end of the CDR3, since the read stops 3 residues before it. The CDR3 contains 13 residues. The V gene end was trimmed by 4 bases and the J gene end by 7 bases; junction bases not matched to a gene: 5. Germline loops: CDR1 GTSNPN, CDR2 SVGIG (reference sequence). The sequenced material came from peripheral blood mononuclear cells. The gene calls are TRBV30 and TRBJ2-1; 9 bases align to TRBD2. The sequence came from a human donor with common variable immunodeficiency. CDR3 sequence reads: CAWNSGRGNEQFF. The CDR3 DNA, read in part, is TGTGCCTGGAATAGCGGGAGAGGGAATGAG. Based on the CDR3 plus reference TRBV30 and TRBJ2-1, the full variable domain is SQTIHQWPATLVQPVGSPLSLECTVEGTSNPNLYWYRQAAGRGLQLLFYSVGIGQISSEVPQNLSASRPQDRQFILSSKKLLLSDSGFYLCAWNSGRGNEQFFGPGTRLTVL.